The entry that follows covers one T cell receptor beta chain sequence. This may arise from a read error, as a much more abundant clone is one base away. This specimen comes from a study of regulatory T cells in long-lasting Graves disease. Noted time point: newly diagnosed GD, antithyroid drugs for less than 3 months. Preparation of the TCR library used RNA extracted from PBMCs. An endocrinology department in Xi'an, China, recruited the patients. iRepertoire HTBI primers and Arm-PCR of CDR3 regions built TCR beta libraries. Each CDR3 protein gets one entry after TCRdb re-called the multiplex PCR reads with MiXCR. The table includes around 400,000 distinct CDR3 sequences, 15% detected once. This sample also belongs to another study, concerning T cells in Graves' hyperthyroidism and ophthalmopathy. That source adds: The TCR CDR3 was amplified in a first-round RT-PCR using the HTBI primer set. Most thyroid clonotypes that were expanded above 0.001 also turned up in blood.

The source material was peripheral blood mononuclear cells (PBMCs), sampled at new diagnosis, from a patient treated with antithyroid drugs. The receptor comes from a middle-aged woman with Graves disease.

CDR3 sequence reads: CASSPSLGGGDTIYF. Written as DNA, the CDR3 is TGTGCCAGCTCACCAAGCCTGGGAGGTGGAGACACCATATATTTT. The V and J genes are TRBV18 and TRBJ1-3; D call uncertain. Germline V lookup: CDR1 KGHSH, CDR2 LQKENI. The CDR3 spans 15 residues.